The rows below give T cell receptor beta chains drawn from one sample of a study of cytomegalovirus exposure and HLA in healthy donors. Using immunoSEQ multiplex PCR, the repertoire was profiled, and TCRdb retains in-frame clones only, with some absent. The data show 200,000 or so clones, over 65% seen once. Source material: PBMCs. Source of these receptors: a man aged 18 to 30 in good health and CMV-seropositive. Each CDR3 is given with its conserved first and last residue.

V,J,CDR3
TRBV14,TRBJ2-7,CASSQEKAGVLSQSYEQYF
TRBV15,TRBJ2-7,CATSRERGHEQYF
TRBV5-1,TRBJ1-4,CASSIRTGGGEKLFF
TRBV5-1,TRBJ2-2,CASSPYLAGLEDGELFF
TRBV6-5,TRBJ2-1,CASSYGQTYNEQFF
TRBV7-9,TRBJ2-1,CATRDRYNEQFF
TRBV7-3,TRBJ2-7,CASSPGLAGVSEQYF
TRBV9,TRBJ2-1,CASSAGPQRVHQFF
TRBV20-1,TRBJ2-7,CSARGGLEQYF
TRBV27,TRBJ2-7,CASSRGTSGFYEQYF
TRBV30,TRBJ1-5,CAWARPGAGDQPQHF
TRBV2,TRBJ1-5,CASSDKSVSNQPQHF
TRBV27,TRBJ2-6,CASSPTGLIASGANVLTF
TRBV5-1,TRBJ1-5,CASSIGGGNQPQHF
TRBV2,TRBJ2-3,CASDRGRSDTQYF
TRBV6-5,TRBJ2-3,CASSYSTGDTDTQYF
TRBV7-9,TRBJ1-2,CASSRGQANYGYTF
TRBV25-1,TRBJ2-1,CASSRPGTSSSEQFF